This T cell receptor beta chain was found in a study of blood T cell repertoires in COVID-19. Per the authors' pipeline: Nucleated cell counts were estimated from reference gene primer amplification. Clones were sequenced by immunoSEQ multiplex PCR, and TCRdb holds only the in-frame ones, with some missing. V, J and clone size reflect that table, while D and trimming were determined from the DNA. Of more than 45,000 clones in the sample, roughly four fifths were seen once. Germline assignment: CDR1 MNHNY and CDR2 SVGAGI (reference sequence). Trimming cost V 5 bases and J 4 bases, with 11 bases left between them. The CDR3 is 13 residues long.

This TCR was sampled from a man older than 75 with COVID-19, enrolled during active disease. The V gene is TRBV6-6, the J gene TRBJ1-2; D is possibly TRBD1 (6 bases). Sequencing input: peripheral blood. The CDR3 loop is CASSLQGTYGYTF. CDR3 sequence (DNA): TGTGCCAGCAGTCTCCAGGGGACCTATGGCTACACCTTC.